One sample yielded the 27 T cell receptor beta chains listed below, sequenced in a study of Graves' ophthalmopathy and Graves' hyperthyroidism. For repertoire sequencing, the TCR beta CDR3 regions were amplified from RNA transcripts. The workflow started with a first-round RT-PCR run with HTBI primers and then moved on to a second-round multiplex PCR. From the multiplex PCR reads, TCRdb called clonotypes with MiXCR, one entry per CDR3 protein. This sample yields around 1,200,000 distinct CDR3 sequences, of which 35% to 45% are seen a single time; around 10% belongs to the top ten. The sample taken for sequencing was peripheral blood or thyroid tissue (not recorded which). These receptors came from an adult man with Graves' hyperthyroidism.

This chain joins TRBV25-1 and TRBJ1-4; TRBD1 aligns across 8 bases. The CDR3 covers 15 residues. The ends lost 8 bases at V and 6 bases at J; junction bases unmatched: 11. Looked up from germline, CDR1 is MGHDK and CDR2 is SYGVNS. The DNA of the CDR3 is TGTGCCAGCTCACCTGCGGGACAGGCAGATGAAAAACTGTTTTTT. Amino acid sequence: CASSPAGQADEKLFF.

In the case of this clonotype: This may arise from a read error, as a much more abundant clone is one base away. This chain uses TRBV5-1 with TRBJ1-6; 7 bases fit TRBD1. This CDR3 region has 17 residues. Germline CDR1 SGHRS, CDR2 YFSETQ. The CDR3 nucleotides are TGCACCAGCAGCTCGCAGACAGGGAGGTCCTATAATTCACCCCTCCACTTT. Translated, it gives CTSSSQTGRSYNSPLHF.

Regarding this clonotype: A much larger clone differs from this one at a single base, so this may be a read error. J is TRBJ1-1 and V is TRBV19; D is unresolved. The ends were cut back, 1 base at V and 7 bases at J, with 10 bases in the middle. CDR3 length: 13 amino acids. CDR1 is LNHDA, CDR2 SQIVND, per germline (reference sequence). This chain's CDR3 is CASSIVWMNEAFF. Here the CDR3 DNA reads TGTGCCAGTAGTATAGTTTGGATGAATGAAGCTTTCTTT.

This clonotype was seen at least ten times. The chain joins TRBV25-1 to TRBJ2-7, with 7 bases matching TRBD2. The junction had 5 bases not matched to a gene; V was cut back by 4 bases and J by 2 bases. In germline, CDR1 is MGHDK, CDR2 SYGVNS. This CDR3 contains 14 residues. CDR3 coding DNA: TGTGCCAGCAGTGGGGGGGGAAGGGCCTACGAGCAGTACTTC. It specifies CASSGGGRAYEQYF.

This clonotype was detected a few times. This chain uses TRBV27 with TRBJ1-6; 8 bases line up with TRBD1. V gave up 4 bases and J gave up 5 bases; unmatched junction bases: 4. Germline CDR1 and CDR2: MNHEY and SMNVEV (reference sequence). The CDR3 spans 15 residues. In nucleotides, the CDR3 is TGTGCCAGCAGTTACAGGGGGACCGATAATTCACCCCTCCACTTT. Translation: CASSYRGTDNSPLHF.

The chain couples TRBV25-1 to TRBJ2-7; perhaps TRBD2 as D (5 bases). With 6 bases removed from V and 0 bases from J, the gap between germline ends came to 12 bases. There are 14 residues in the CDR3. From germline, CDR1 is MGHDK and CDR2 SYGVNS. DNA of the CDR3: TGTGCCAGCAGCAGTCCCGGGGTCTCCTACGAGCAGTACTTC. Its protein product is CASSSPGVSYEQYF.

This clonotype has ten or more counts. The chain is built from TRBV7-2 and TRBJ2-7, with 8 bases matching TRBD1. The V gene end was trimmed by 4 bases and the J gene end by 7 bases; junction bases not matched to a gene: 6. The CDR3 consists of 13 residues. Germline V gives CDR1 SGHTA, CDR2 FQGNSA. This chain's CDR3 is CASSSRTGLEQYF. In nucleotides, the CDR3 is TGTGCCAGCAGCTCGCGGACAGGGCTAGAGCAGTACTTC. Together with reference TRBV7-2 and TRBJ2-7, the CDR3 gives the full variable domain: GAGVSQSPSNKVTEKGKDVELRCDPISGHTALYWYRQSLGQGLEFLIYFQGNSAPDKSGLPSDRFSAERTGGSVSTLTIQRTQQEDSAVYLCASSSRTGLEQYFGPGTRLTVT.

In its sample, this clonotype was seen many times. The chain joins TRBV20-1 to TRBJ2-7; D possibly corresponds to TRBD1 (6 bases). Trimming left V 5 bases short and J 0 bases short, with 11 bases between. The length of the CDR3 is 13 residues. CDR1 and CDR2 (germline): DFQATT, SNEGSKA (reference sequence). CDR3 amino acids: CSAEDSVSYEQYF. In DNA, the CDR3 is TGCAGTGCTGAGGACAGCGTCTCCTACGAGCAGTACTTC.

This clonotype was seen many times. The chain is built from TRBV5-1 and TRBJ1-2; D not resolved. Germline V gene lookup returns CDR1 SGHRS and CDR2 YFSETQ. V dropped 4 bases and J dropped 6 bases, with 13 bases sitting between them. The CDR3 length is 13 residues. The CDR3 sequence is CASSQTVNHGYTF. The DNA of the CDR3 is TGCGCCAGCAGCCAAACAGTAAACCATGGCTACACCTTC.

The table lists this clonotype with many counts. The rearrangement uses TRBV4-1 and TRBJ1-6, with a weak D call TRBD1 (5 bases). Germline V gene data show CDR1 as MGHRA and CDR2 as YSYEKL. The CDR3 spans 14 residues. Trimming removed 6 bases from V and 7 bases from J, with 13 bases in between. The CDR3 region has the DNA TGCGCCAGCAGAGGGCAGGGTAAAAATTCACCCCTCCACTTT. Amino acids: CASRGQGKNSPLHF.

This clonotype was counted at least ten times. This rearrangement joins TRBV5-1 to TRBJ2-5, with 8 bases aligning to TRBD2. J gave up 3 bases and V 0 bases, and 4 bases lay outside the gene matches. The germline V gene encodes CDR1 SGHRS and CDR2 YFSETQ. The CDR3 consists of 15 residues. The DNA for the CDR3 is TGCGCCAGCAGCTTGGCTGGCGGGGGGAAAGAGACCCAGTACTTC. This gives the protein CASSLAGGGKETQYF.

This clonotype was found many times. The chain has TRBV11-2 and TRBJ1-1; D uncertain. V lost 1 base to trimming and J lost 0 bases, with 6 bases between them. The CDR3 loop spans 14 amino acids. Germline V CDR1 and CDR2: SGHAT, FQNNGV. Here the CDR3 DNA reads TGTGCCAGCAGCTTAGCCCAGATGAACACTGAAGCTTTCTTT. Translating gives CASSLAQMNTEAFF.

This clonotype appeared many times. The rearrangement links TRBV10-3 to TRBJ1-2, with a possible D match to TRBD1 (6 bases). The V gene's germline CDR1 is ENHRY and CDR2 SYGVKD. The CDR3 consists of 13 residues. Trimming took 6 bases from V and 8 from J, leaving 16 bases between them. CDR3 in DNA: TGTGCCATCAGCCCCGGGGGGGCCGCGGGCTACACCTTC. Its translation: CAISPGGAAGYTF.

This chain uses TRBV10-2 with TRBJ2-7, with TRBD2 matching over 10 bases. Germline V lookup: CDR1 WSHSY, CDR2 SAAADI. The CDR3 has 16 amino acids. The V segment lost 4 bases and the J segment 0 bases; nucleotides outside the gene matches: 6. This CDR3 is CASSAGLAADSYEQYF. The CDR3 DNA is TGCGCCAGCAGTGCCGGACTAGCGGCTGACTCCTACGAGCAGTACTTC.

The V and J genes are TRBV7-9 and TRBJ2-5; 8 nucleotides line up with TRBD1. The germline V gene encodes CDR1 SEHNR and CDR2 FQNEAQ (reference sequence). The CDR3 is 14 residues long. Unmatched junction bases numbered 8, after V lost 5 bases and J lost 6 bases. The CDR3 here is CASSRDRGIKTQYF. The DNA of the CDR3 is TGTGCCAGCAGCCGAGACAGGGGCATAAAGACCCAGTACTTC.

The chain recombines TRBV10-3 with TRBJ2-7; 10 nucleotides match TRBD2. J gave up 3 bases and V 10 bases, and 9 bases lay outside the gene matches. CDR3 length: 14 amino acids. From germline, CDR1 is ENHRY and CDR2 SYGVKD. The DNA of the CDR3 is TGTGCCACCCGTTTAGCGGGAGGCTACTACGAGCAGTACTTC. It translates to CATRLAGGYYEQYF.

This clonotype was seen at least ten times. This chain connects TRBV15 to TRBJ1-3, with a possible D match to TRBD1 (6 bases). Germline V lookup: CDR1 LNHNV, CDR2 YYDKDF (reference sequence). The CDR3 sequence is 18 residues long. Trimming took off 2 bases at V and 0 bases at J, with 17 bases between the two ends. CDR3 loop: CATSRTNREWDSGNTIYF. The DNA for the CDR3 is TGTGCCACCAGCAGAACCAACAGGGAATGGGACTCTGGAAACACCATATATTTT. The variable domain in full, with the rest retrieved from reference TRBV15 and TRBJ1-3, is DAMVIQNPRYQVTQFGKPVTLSCSQTLNHNVMYWYQQKSSQAPKLLFHYYDKDFNNEADTPDNFQSRRPNTSFCFLDIRSPGLGDTAMYLCATSRTNREWDSGNTIYFGEGSWLTVV.

Ten or more counts support this clonotype. This chain links TRBV20-1 with TRBJ1-2; tentatively, D is TRBD1 (5 bases). Germline V lookup: CDR1 DFQATT, CDR2 SNEGSKA (reference sequence). Trimming removed 5 bases from V and 7 bases from J, with 26 bases in between. This CDR3 has 16 amino acids. CDR3 in amino acids: CSAARGSSLSRGGYTF. The DNA of the CDR3 is TGCAGTGCTGCTAGGGGTTCCAGTCTGTCTCGGGGTGGCTACACCTTC.

Comments on this clonotype: This may stem from a read error, because a much larger clone lies one nucleotide away. The chain couples TRBV7-2 to TRBJ2-7; 12 bases map to TRBD2. Per germline, CDR1 SGHTA and CDR2 FQGNSA. The CDR3 consists of 15 residues. CDR3 nucleotide sequence: TGTGCCAGCAGCCCCAGGACTAGCGGGGTCTACGAGCAGTGCTTC. Translated, it gives CASSPRTSGVYEQCF. Variable domain in full (rest from reference TRBV7-2 and TRBJ2-7): GAGVSQSPSNKVTEKGKDVELRCDPISGHTALYWYRQSLGQGLEFLIYFQGNSAPDKSGLPSDRFSAERTGGSVSTLTIQRTQQEDSAVYLCASSPRTSGVYEQCFGPGTRLTVT.

The table lists this clonotype with a few counts. A much larger clone sits a single nucleotide away, making a read error possible. The rearrangement joins TRBV20-1 to TRBJ1-1, with a possible D match to TRBD1 (5 bases). Per germline, CDR1 DFQATT and CDR2 SNEGSKA (reference sequence). The V gene lost 1 base and the J gene lost 3 bases, with 9 bases spanning the gap. CDR3 length: 13 residues. CDR3 in DNA: TGCAGTGCTAGAGGGGGGTCGGACACTGAAGCTTTCTTT. Translation gives CSARGGSDTEAFF.

As regards this clonotype: One end of the junction does not line up with germline, which may come from a read error. The chain recombines TRBV10-3 with TRBJ1-5, with D hard to call. From germline, CDR1 is ENHRY and CDR2 SYGVKD. The CDR3 extends over 13 amino acids. CDR3 in amino acids: CASSYGDNQPQHF. DNA of the CDR3: TGTGCCAGCAGTTACGGAGACAATCAGCCCCAGCATTTT.

The CDR3 sequence: CASSFYPLDEQYF. The CDR3 coding sequence is TGTGCCAGCAGTTTTTATCCCCTCGACGAGCAGTACTTC. The chain combines TRBV7-6 with TRBJ2-7; no firm D call. V lost 6 bases, J lost 5 bases, and 14 bases lay in between. This CDR3 comprises 13 residues. The germline CDR1 and CDR2 sequences are SGHVS and FNYEAQ. Based on the CDR3 plus reference TRBV7-6 and TRBJ2-7, the full variable domain is GAGVSQSPRYKVTKRGQDVALRCDPISGHVSLYWYRQALGQGPEFLTYFNYEAQQDKSGLPNDRFSAERPEGSISTLTIQRTEQRDSAMYRCASSFYPLDEQYFGPGTRLTVT.

This clonotype was seen a handful of times. This chain joins TRBV5-1 and TRBJ2-7, with TRBD2 identical over 9 bases. The CDR3 sequence is 16 residues long. Per the germline V gene, CDR1 is SGHRS and CDR2 is YFSETQ. J gave up 1 base and V 4 bases, and 9 bases lay outside the gene matches. CDR3 amino acids: CASSPNAAGGSYEQYF. In nucleotides, the CDR3 is TGCGCCAGCAGCCCAAATGCGGCGGGGGGGTCCTACGAGCAGTACTTC. Full variable domain (outside the CDR3, taken from reference TRBV5-1 and TRBJ2-7): KAGVTQTPRYLIKTRGQQVTLSCSPISGHRSVSWYQQTPGQGLQFLFEYFSETQRNKGNFPGRFSGRQFSNSRSEMNVSTLELGDSALYLCASSPNAAGGSYEQYFGPGTRLTVT.

This chain links TRBV20-1 with TRBJ1-5; TRBD1 aligns across 10 bases. V lost 6 bases and J lost 6; bases outside the gene matches: 20. This CDR3 spans 18 amino acids. Germline lookup yields CDR1 DFQATT and CDR2 SNEGSKA (reference sequence). CDR3: CSALSPGTGAPESQPQHF. DNA for the CDR3: TGCAGTGCCCTGTCCCCCGGGACAGGGGCCCCGGAGAGTCAGCCCCAGCATTTT.

This clonotype has a count of ten or more. V is TRBV7-2 and J is TRBJ1-2; D gene ambiguous. V was cut by 1 base and J by 4 bases, with 4 bases left in between. The length of the CDR3 is 12 residues. Germline CDR1 SGHTA, CDR2 FQGNSA. DNA for the CDR3: TGTGCCAGCAGCTTAGAGGCCTATGGCTACACCTTC. It yields the protein CASSLEAYGYTF.

This clonotype was observed once. V is TRBV29-1 and J is TRBJ1-1, with TRBD1 matching over 10 bases. This CDR3 comprises 13 residues. V gave up 4 bases and J gave up 4 bases; unmatched junction bases: 3. The germline V gene encodes CDR1 SQVTM and CDR2 ANQGSEA. This CDR3 reads CSVARTGGTEAFF. CDR3 sequence (DNA): TGCAGCGTTGCCAGGACAGGGGGCACTGAAGCTTTCTTT.

A word on this clonotype: At one of its ends the junction is not consistent with the germline gene, which may arise from a read error. This sequence joins TRBV7-3 and TRBJ2-5; 16 nucleotides line up with TRBD2. The CDR3 totals 17 residues. CDR1 SGHTA and CDR2 FQGTGA come from the germline V gene. The DNA of the CDR3 is TGTGCCAGCAGAGCCGGGACTAGCGGGGGGGTCCGGGAGACCCATTACTTC. The encoded protein is CASRAGTSGGVRETHYF.